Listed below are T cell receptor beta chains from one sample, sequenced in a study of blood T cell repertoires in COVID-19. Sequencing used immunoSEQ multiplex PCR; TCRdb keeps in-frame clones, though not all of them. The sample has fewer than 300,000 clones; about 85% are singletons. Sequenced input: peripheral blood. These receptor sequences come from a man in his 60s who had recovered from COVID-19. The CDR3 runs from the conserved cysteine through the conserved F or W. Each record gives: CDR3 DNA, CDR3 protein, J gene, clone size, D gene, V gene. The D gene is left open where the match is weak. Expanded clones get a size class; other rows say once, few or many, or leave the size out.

DNA: TGTGCCGCCACAGGGGAGGTTTTTTCACCCCTCCACTTT
CDR3: CAATGEVFSPLHF
J: TRBJ1-6
size: NA
D: TRBD1
V: TRBV5-8

DNA: TGTGCCATCAGTGGCTCAGGGGCAAGGGAGCAGTACTTC
CDR3: CAISGSGAREQYF
J: TRBJ2-7
size: NA
D: NA
V: TRBV10-3

DNA: TGTGCCAGCAGCTTAGATGGCGGGGCTTACAATGAGCAGTTCTTC
CDR3: CASSLDGGAYNEQFF
J: TRBJ2-1
size: few
D: NA
V: TRBV7-9

DNA: TGTGCCAGTAGTGGTTACAGGGGGCCTGGAAACACCATATATTTT
CDR3: CASSGYRGPGNTIYF
J: TRBJ1-3
size: NA
D: TRBD1
V: TRBV19

DNA: TGTGCCAGCACCCCGGACAGCAGGCTTCGCTATGGCTACACCTTC
CDR3: CASTPDSRLRYGYTF
J: TRBJ1-2
size: NA
D: NA
V: TRBV27

DNA: TGTGCCAGCAGTTCTAAACGGGGGTTCGAGCAGTACTTC
CDR3: CASSSKRGFEQYF
J: TRBJ2-7
size: NA
D: NA
V: TRBV6-5

DNA: TGTGCCAGCAGCGTAATGACATCTTTGAACACTGAAGCTTTCTTT
CDR3: CASSVMTSLNTEAFF
J: TRBJ1-1
size: NA
D: NA
V: TRBV9

DNA: TGTGCCAGCTTCGGTAGCGGGGGGCCTGGGGAGCAGTTCTTC
CDR3: CASFGSGGPGEQFF
J: TRBJ2-1
size: NA
D: TRBD2
V: TRBV18

DNA: TGTGCCAGCAGCGTAGTGACTAGCGGGGGGCTAGATACGCAGTATTTT
CDR3: CASSVVTSGGLDTQYF
J: TRBJ2-3
size: NA
D: TRBD2
V: TRBV9

DNA: TGTGCCAGCAGTTCACTAGCGGACAATGAGCAGTTCTTC
CDR3: CASSSLADNEQFF
J: TRBJ2-1
size: NA
D: TRBD2
V: TRBV2

DNA: TGTGCCAGCAGTCCACGCGGCGGCAGGGACAGTTCACCCCTCCACTTT
CDR3: CASSPRGGRDSSPLHF
J: TRBJ1-6
size: few
D: TRBD1
V: TRBV11-2

DNA: TGTGCCAGCAGCTTAGTTCTGAGAGATACGCAGTATTTT
CDR3: CASSLVLRDTQYF
J: TRBJ2-3
size: once
D: NA
V: TRBV7-2

DNA: TGTGCCACCAGTGATCGGCTGGGCCGACGAGATGGCTACACCTTC
CDR3: CATSDRLGRRDGYTF
J: TRBJ1-2
size: NA
D: NA
V: TRBV24-1

DNA: TGTGCCAGCAGCCGGGTTGCAACTAATGAAAAACTGTTTTTT
CDR3: CASSRVATNEKLFF
J: TRBJ1-4
size: once
D: NA
V: TRBV7-2

DNA: TGTGCCAGCAGCCAAGGTGGACAGGGGTTTGGCTATGGCTACACCTTC
CDR3: CASSQGGQGFGYGYTF
J: TRBJ1-2
size: NA
D: TRBD1
V: TRBV14

DNA: TGCGCCAGCAGCTTGCCCGGGACTAGCGGCTCTAGCACAGATACGCAGTATTTT
CDR3: CASSLPGTSGSSTDTQYF
J: TRBJ2-3
size: NA
D: TRBD2
V: TRBV5-1

DNA: TGCAGCGTTCGTGAGCGGACGGACTCCTACAATGAGCAGTTCTTC
CDR3: CSVRERTDSYNEQFF
J: TRBJ2-1
size: NA
D: NA
V: TRBV29-1

DNA: TGTGCCTGGAAACCCGGGACAGCAAACACTGAAGCTTTCTTT
CDR3: CAWKPGTANTEAFF
J: TRBJ1-1
size: NA
D: TRBD1
V: TRBV30

DNA: TGTGCCAGCAGCGCGGGGGGCGAAGTGGTGGGAGCTTTCTTT
CDR3: CASSAGGEVVGAFF
J: TRBJ1-1
size: once
D: NA
V: TRBV9

DNA: TGTGCCAGCTCACCACGGAATGGACAGGGTGGCAATCAGCCCCAGCATTTT
CDR3: CASSPRNGQGGNQPQHF
J: TRBJ1-5
size: few
D: TRBD1
V: TRBV18

DNA: TGTGCCAGCAGTTACTTAGGGGGCATGGGCTACACCTTC
CDR3: CASSYLGGMGYTF
J: TRBJ1-2
size: NA
D: TRBD1
V: TRBV6-5

DNA: TGTGCCAGCAGTTCAGGGGCAGCCATTAACACCGGGGAGCTGTTTTTT
CDR3: CASSSGAAINTGELFF
J: TRBJ2-2
size: NA
D: NA
V: TRBV27

DNA: TGTGCCAGCAGCGGGGCAGGGAATTCACCCCTCCACTTT
CDR3: CASSGAGNSPLHF
J: TRBJ1-6
size: NA
D: NA
V: TRBV9

DNA: TGTGCCAGCAGCAATGGGGGGACCCCTTTAAGGACCTACAATGAGCAGTTCTTC
CDR3: CASSNGGTPLRTYNEQFF
J: TRBJ2-1
size: NA
D: NA
V: TRBV21-1

DNA: TGTGCCAGCAGGGGGACAGCCTTCAATCAGCCCCAGCATTTT
CDR3: CASRGTAFNQPQHF
J: TRBJ1-5
size: NA
D: TRBD1
V: TRBV27

DNA: TGTGCCAGCAGCTTCGGGGGGCAAACTGAAGCTTTCTTT
CDR3: CASSFGGQTEAFF
J: TRBJ1-1
size: few
D: NA
V: TRBV7-3

DNA: TGTGCCAGCAGTTGGACAACCCCAGGGACGCAGTATTTT
CDR3: CASSWTTPGTQYF
J: TRBJ2-3
size: NA
D: NA
V: TRBV12-3/TRBV12-4

DNA: TGTGCCAGCAACGCACAGGGCTCCTATAATTCACCCCTCCACTTT
CDR3: CASNAQGSYNSPLHF
J: TRBJ1-6
size: NA
D: NA
V: TRBV6-1

DNA: TGTGCCAGCAGCCGCGGGGGCGTACGGTACGAGCAGTACTTC
CDR3: CASSRGGVRYEQYF
J: TRBJ2-7
size: NA
D: NA
V: TRBV5-4

DNA: TGTGCCAGCAGCACAGCGTTACAGGGGGGCACAGATACGCAGTATTTT
CDR3: CASSTALQGGTDTQYF
J: TRBJ2-3
size: NA
D: TRBD1
V: TRBV9

DNA: TGTGCCAGCAGCCGGGACAGCAAAATCTCTGGAAACACCATATATTTT
CDR3: CASSRDSKISGNTIYF
J: TRBJ1-3
size: NA
D: TRBD1
V: TRBV7-6

DNA: TGTGCCACCAGCCCAAGGACAGGGATTTATACAGATACGCAGTATTTT
CDR3: CATSPRTGIYTDTQYF
J: TRBJ2-3
size: NA
D: TRBD1
V: TRBV15

DNA: TGCGCCAGCAGCTTGGTGGGACAGGGGGCAGGATGGGAGCTGTTTTTT
CDR3: CASSLVGQGAGWELFF
J: TRBJ2-2
size: NA
D: TRBD1
V: TRBV5-1

DNA: TGTGCCAGTAGTACGACGCTTACTACAGGGCTCGTGAGAGAAAAACTGTTTTTT
CDR3: CASSTTLTTGLVREKLFF
J: TRBJ1-4
size: NA
D: NA
V: TRBV19

DNA: TGTGCCAGCAGCCAGACAGGGGGGGTCGGGGAGCTGTTTTTT
CDR3: CASSQTGGVGELFF
J: TRBJ2-2
size: NA
D: TRBD1
V: TRBV11-2

DNA: TGTGCCAGCAGGCATTCCGGGACAGGGGTAAACGGCTACACCTTC
CDR3: CASRHSGTGVNGYTF
J: TRBJ1-2
size: NA
D: TRBD1
V: TRBV11-2

DNA: TGTGCCAGCAGTTCCACAGCTTTAGGTGAAGCTTTCTTT
CDR3: CASSSTALGEAFF
J: TRBJ1-1
size: NA
D: NA
V: TRBV27

DNA: TGTGCCAGCAGCCCCCCCAGGACTGACTATGGCTACACCTTC
CDR3: CASSPPRTDYGYTF
J: TRBJ1-2
size: once
D: NA
V: TRBV7-9

DNA: TGTGCCAGCAGTGTGCGTTTGAACACTGAAGCTTTCTTT
CDR3: CASSVRLNTEAFF
J: TRBJ1-1
size: NA
D: NA
V: TRBV2

DNA: TGTGCCAGCACATCTAGCAGGGGGTATGGGGGCACCATATATTTT
CDR3: CASTSSRGYGGTIYF
J: TRBJ1-3
size: NA
D: TRBD1
V: TRBV25-1

DNA: TGCGCCAGCAGCTTGGGTGCAGGGGTTAATGAAAAACTGTTTTTT
CDR3: CASSLGAGVNEKLFF
J: TRBJ1-4
size: NA
D: NA
V: TRBV5-1

DNA: TGTGCCAGCAGCTTGGCTGGGGGGGGCAATCAGCCCCAGCATTTT
CDR3: CASSLAGGGNQPQHF
J: TRBJ1-5
size: NA
D: NA
V: TRBV5-5

DNA: TGTGCCAGCAGTTACCCCTCCCAGGCTGATCAGCCCCAGCATTTT
CDR3: CASSYPSQADQPQHF
J: TRBJ1-5
size: once
D: NA
V: TRBV6-2/TRBV6-3

DNA: TGTGCCATCAGTTTCGACGGACACTCTGGGGCCAACGTCCTGACTTTC
CDR3: CAISFDGHSGANVLTF
J: TRBJ2-6
size: once
D: NA
V: TRBV10-3

DNA: TGTGCCAGTCAGGGGAGGACAGGGGGCGCCTATGGCTACACCTTC
CDR3: CASQGRTGGAYGYTF
J: TRBJ1-2
size: NA
D: TRBD1
V: TRBV19

DNA: TGCGCCAGCAGCAAGGCGGGGGGGCCTGAGACAGATACGCAGTATTTT
CDR3: CASSKAGGPETDTQYF
J: TRBJ2-3
size: NA
D: TRBD2
V: TRBV5-1

DNA: TGTGCCAGTAGTAAACGCCGGGACAGGGGAGCCTACGAGCAGTACTTC
CDR3: CASSKRRDRGAYEQYF
J: TRBJ2-7
size: NA
D: TRBD1
V: TRBV19

DNA: TGTGCCAGCAGTGAAGTAGGCAGGGAGGTTGGCTACACCTTC
CDR3: CASSEVGREVGYTF
J: TRBJ1-2
size: NA
D: NA
V: TRBV6-1

DNA: TGTGCCAGCAGGGACAGGGGTTCGGGAGGAAACACCATATATTTT
CDR3: CASRDRGSGGNTIYF
J: TRBJ1-3
size: NA
D: TRBD1
V: TRBV6-5

DNA: TGTGCCAGCCTGAGGGATTACGCCTACGAGCAGTACTTC
CDR3: CASLRDYAYEQYF
J: TRBJ2-7
size: few
D: NA
V: TRBV6-1

DNA: TGTGCCAGCAGCTTAGATCAGCAGGGGATAAATGAAAAACTGTTTTTT
CDR3: CASSLDQQGINEKLFF
J: TRBJ1-4
size: NA
D: NA
V: TRBV11-2

DNA: TGTGCCAGCAGCTCTTACCGGACTATGAGGGGAGGTGAAGCTTTCTTT
CDR3: CASSSYRTMRGGEAFF
J: TRBJ1-1
size: NA
D: NA
V: TRBV11-2

DNA: TGTGCCAGCAGCCCTCGCCAGTACACCGGGGAGCTGTTTTTT
CDR3: CASSPRQYTGELFF
J: TRBJ2-2
size: NA
D: NA
V: TRBV5-8

DNA: TGTGCCAGCAGCTTAGGGCAGTCTGATGAAAAACTGTTTTTT
CDR3: CASSLGQSDEKLFF
J: TRBJ1-4
size: NA
D: NA
V: TRBV7-8

DNA: TGTGCCTGGGAAGGGACAGACTCTGGAAACACCATATATTTT
CDR3: CAWEGTDSGNTIYF
J: TRBJ1-3
size: NA
D: TRBD1
V: TRBV30